The 20 T cell receptor beta chains listed next were all sequenced from one sample in a study of a mutant IDH1 vaccine in newly diagnosed glioma. Their cognate antigens are unknown. This table comes from immunoSEQ multiplex PCR, and its TCRdb copy is limited to in-frame clones, with some not included. The data hold about 58,000 clones, with about 80% observed a single time. Time point defined: week 5, during vaccination. With topical imiquimod, each dose of the vaccine consisted of 300 ug of mutant IDH1 20-mer peptide. Sequencing used PBMCs, obtained from a glioma patient whose treatment included an IDH1 peptide vaccine. The receptors were sampled from a woman aged 50 to 60 with glioma.

This chain joins TRBV7-2 and TRBJ2-1; tentative D call: TRBD2 (7 bases). The CDR3 consists of 15 residues. Germline loops: CDR1 SGHTA, CDR2 FQGNSA. Between the trimmed V and J ends, which lost 3 bases and 2 bases, there was a span of 11 bases. The CDR3 DNA reads TGTGCCAGCAGCTTTTCGCGGGGGCCCTACAATGAGCAGTTCTTC. This codes for CASSFSRGPYNEQFF.

The gene calls are TRBV10-3 and TRBJ2-3; TRBD2 is a possible D gene (6 bases). Germline V gene sequence: CDR1 ENHRY, CDR2 SYGVKD. Deletions cut 8 bases from V and 3 bases from J, with 12 bases between. The CDR3 is 13 residues long. CDR3 region: CAIAGLSTDTQYF. In nucleotides, the CDR3 is TGTGCCATCGCAGGACTATCTACAGATACGCAGTATTTT.

The CDR3 sequence is CASSLSLGVPDTQYF. As DNA, the CDR3 is TGTGCCAGCAGTTTATCCTTGGGAGTCCCAGATACGCAGTATTTT. This chain joins TRBV27 and TRBJ2-3, with D tentatively TRBD2 (5 bases). The CDR3 has 15 amino acids. The V gene's germline CDR1 is MNHEY and CDR2 SMNVEV (reference sequence). V lost 0 bases and J 4 bases, leaving 11 bases between the germline ends.

In nucleotides, the CDR3 is TGCAGCGTTAGGGCGGTGAACACTGAAGCTTTCTTT. Translating it yields CSVRAVNTEAFF. This rearrangement joins TRBV29-1 to TRBJ1-1; D is unclear. The CDR3 spans 12 residues. V was shortened by 5 bases and J by 0 bases, with 7 bases between the two germline ends. Germline lookup yields CDR1 SQVTM and CDR2 ANQGSEA.

The chain links TRBV10-3 to TRBJ1-6; 8 bases are a match to TRBD1. The V segment lost 10 bases and the J segment 7 bases; nucleotides outside the gene matches: 9. CDR1 and CDR2 from the germline V gene are ENHRY and SYGVKD. The CDR3 spans 14 residues. The CDR3 DNA reads as TGTGCCAGCAGGGGGCGAGGGGAGAATTCACCCCTCCACTTT. Translating it yields CASRGRGENSPLHF.

The gene calls are TRBV5-1 and TRBJ2-7; 9 bases fit TRBD1. The V gene end was trimmed by 4 bases and the J gene end by 0 bases; junction bases not matched to a gene: 2. Germline CDR1 SGHRS, CDR2 YFSETQ. The CDR3 is 14 residues long. This CDR3 is CASSGTGHSYEQYF. CDR3 sequence (DNA): TGCGCCAGCAGCGGGACAGGGCACTCCTACGAGCAGTACTTC.

V usage is TRBV7-2 and J usage is TRBJ1-2, with 8 nucleotides matching TRBD1. The V segment lost 5 bases and the J segment 4 bases; nucleotides outside the gene matches: 9. Germline V lookup: CDR1 SGHTA, CDR2 FQGNSA. The CDR3 has 15 amino acids. CDR3 nucleotide sequence: TGTGCCAGCAGCCCAGGGGGCGCCGGGGGCTATGGCTACACCTTC. Translated, it gives CASSPGGAGGYGYTF.

The chain is built from TRBV5-6 and TRBJ2-3; D call uncertain. V lost 0 bases and J 1 base, leaving 9 bases between the germline ends. The CDR3 runs 15 residues. The germline V gene has CDR1 SGHDT and CDR2 YYEEEE. In DNA form, the CDR3 reads TGTGCCAGCAGCTTGGTCCCGAAGGGCACAGATACGCAGTATTTT. Amino acids: CASSLVPKGTDTQYF. Drawing the rest from reference TRBV5-6 and TRBJ2-3, the complete variable domain is DAGVTQSPTHLIKTRGQQVTLRCSPKSGHDTVSWYQQALGQGPQFIFQYYEEEERQRGNFPDRFSGHQFPNYSSELNVNALLLGDSALYLCASSLVPKGTDTQYFGPGTRLTVL.

The CDR3 protein is CASSLPSSTDTQYF. The CDR3 DNA follows: TGTGCCAGCAGCCTTCCCAGTAGCACAGATACGCAGTATTTT. The chain has TRBV5-6 and TRBJ2-3; D gene unclear. Germline CDR1 is SGHDT and CDR2 is YYEEEE. The CDR3 runs 14 residues. Trimming cost V 4 bases and J 0 bases, with 9 bases left between them.

J is TRBJ1-2 and V is TRBV11-3; 7 bases align to TRBD1. Germline V gene lookup returns CDR1 SGHNT and CDR2 YENEEA. The CDR3 has 14 residues. The trim removed 4 bases at V and 6 bases at J, leaving 8 bases unmatched. CDR3 coding DNA: TGTGCCAGCAGCTCTGTGACAGGGCGGAATGGCTACACCTTC. Amino acids: CASSSVTGRNGYTF.

The rearrangement joins TRBV7-9 to TRBJ2-7, with D unclear. The V gene's germline CDR1 is SEHNR and CDR2 FQNEAQ (reference sequence). CDR3 size: 12 residues. The V end was cut by 5 bases, the J end by 5 bases, with 10 bases between. CDR3 loop: CASSEPGHEQYF. CDR3 nucleotides: TGTGCCAGCAGCGAGCCAGGCCACGAGCAGTACTTC.

The chain has TRBV29-1 and TRBJ1-1; the D gene is possibly TRBD1 (5 bases). Germline V gene sequence: CDR1 SQVTM, CDR2 ANQGSEA. CDR3 length: 15 amino acids. V gave up 0 bases and J gave up 7 bases, with 18 bases separating them. CDR3 coding DNA: TGCAGCGTTGAAGACCTCGGTAGGGGAGGGAATGAAGCTTTCTTT. Translating gives CSVEDLGRGGNEAFF.

V and J are TRBV30 and TRBJ2-2, with D possibly TRBD1 on 5 matching bases. The CDR3 length is 13 residues. The germline V and J ends were trimmed by 3 bases and 5 bases, with 10 bases remaining between them. Germline CDR1 and CDR2: GTSNPN and SVGIG (reference sequence). For the CDR3, the DNA is TGTGCCTGGAGCAGGGTCGAGACCGGGGAGCTGTTTTTT. This codes for CAWSRVETGELFF.

CDR3 sequence (DNA): TGTGCCAGTAATACGGTAAACTATGGCTACACCTTC. Translated: CASNTVNYGYTF. This chain uses TRBV19 with TRBJ1-2; D is ambiguous. CDR1 and CDR2 (germline): LNHDA, SQIVND (reference sequence). Trimming pared 7 bases from V and 2 bases from J, leaving 8 bases between. There are 12 residues in the CDR3.

CDR3 DNA sequence: TGTGCCAGCAGGGACAGGGGGAACCAGCCCCAGCATTTT. Residues: CASRDRGNQPQHF. The V gene is TRBV2, the J gene TRBJ1-5, with TRBD1 matching over 10 bases. The V gene's germline CDR1 is SNHLY and CDR2 FYNNEI. The J segment lost 7 bases and the V segment lost 6 bases, leaving 3 bases of the junction unmatched. The CDR3 is made up of 13 amino acids.

This chain joins TRBV28 and TRBJ1-5, with D perhaps TRBD1 (6 bases). The germline V gene encodes CDR1 MDHEN and CDR2 SYDVKM. The CDR3 is 15 residues long. The V end lost 5 bases, the J end lost 6 bases, and 17 bases lay between the germline ends. CDR3 protein: CASSVTGGAGQPQHF. In nucleotides, the CDR3 is TGTGCCAGCAGTGTGACAGGAGGGGCCGGTCAGCCCCAGCATTTT.

This chain links TRBV5-6 with TRBJ1-1; TRBD1 matches 8 bases. Germline V lookup: CDR1 SGHDT, CDR2 YYEEEE. Trimming cost V 4 bases and J 3 bases; bases outside gene matches: 2. There are 13 residues in the CDR3. The CDR3 sequence: CASSPDRDTEAFF. The CDR3, as DNA: TGTGCCAGCAGCCCGGACAGGGACACTGAAGCTTTCTTT.

This clone was seen only once. The rearrangement joins TRBV7-8 to TRBJ2-1, with TRBD2 matching over 10 bases. With 5 bases clipped from V and 8 bases from J, the junction kept 9 bases outside the gene matches. This CDR3 contains 15 residues. CDR1 SGHVS and CDR2 FQNEAQ come from the germline V gene. The CDR3 nucleotides are TGTGCCAGCAGCCCCCGCTCTAGCGGGGGTGATGAGCAGTTCTTC. This encodes CASSPRSSGGDEQFF.

The rearrangement links TRBV18 to TRBJ1-2; D is uncertain. CDR1 is KGHSH, CDR2 LQKENI, per germline. The CDR3 consists of 11 residues. Trimming cost V 3 bases and J 3 bases, with 2 bases left between them. CDR3 amino acids: CASSPDYGYTF. DNA for the CDR3: TGTGCCAGCTCACCCGACTATGGCTACACCTTC.

The chain couples TRBV5-4 to TRBJ2-1, with D hard to call. The CDR3 spans 13 residues. Trimming removed 4 bases from V and 3 bases from J, with 8 bases in between. Germline CDR1 and CDR2: SGHNT and YYREEE (reference sequence). CDR3 residues: CASSRVLYNEQFF. The CDR3 DNA is TGTGCCAGCAGCCGGGTCCTCTACAATGAGCAGTTCTTC.